The clone carrying this T cell receptor (beta chain) has a single count. Its antigen is unknown. The data were obtained in a study of OX40 agonist ivuxolimab in advanced cancers. The study's findings and limits: Among the nonresponders, some also had low normalized T-cell clonal expansion.

The data were produced by immunoSEQ multiplex PCR, yet TCRdb's version contains in-frame clones alone and is incomplete. The sample carries 70,000 or so clones, almost 90% recorded once. The CDR3 contains 17 residues. V lost 4 bases to trimming and J lost 0 bases; unmatched junction nucleotides: 6. The germline V gene has CDR1 SGHAT and CDR2 FQDESV (reference sequence). This sequence was found in an adult with an advanced solid tumor such as melanoma, head and neck, liver or kidney cancer. The chain has TRBV11-1 and TRBJ2-6, with 7 positions matching TRBD1. Sample: CD4+ or CD8+ T cells sorted from blood, taken in a trial of the OX40 agonist ivuxolimab. The CDR3 nucleotides are TGTGCCAGCAGCTCCCGGGACAGCTACTCTGGGGCCAACGTCCTGACTTTC. Protein product: CASSSRDSYSGANVLTF.